A single sample gave rise to the 11 T cell receptor beta chains below, sequenced in a study of shared clonotypes between healthy human individuals. Clones were read by immunoSEQ multiplex PCR, and TCRdb kept only the in-frame ones, dropping some. This repertoire shows over a million clones, over 95% found once; its top ten account for over 1%. Input material: naive CD4+ T cells sorted from blood. Subset noted: CD45RA+ positively selected. All receptors come from a man in his thirties or forties in good health.

The V gene is TRBV29-1, the J gene TRBJ2-5, with TRBD1 matching over 7 bases. This CDR3 comprises 12 residues. The V gene end was trimmed by 7 bases and the J gene end by 7 bases; junction bases not matched to a gene: 9. The germline V gene encodes CDR1 SQVTM and CDR2 ANQGSEA. The chain's CDR3 is CSARQGVGTQYF. The CDR3 DNA follows: TGCAGCGCCCGACAGGGAGTGGGGACCCAGTACTTC.

V is TRBV7-6 and J is TRBJ2-2, with 7 bases aligning to TRBD1. The CDR3 runs to 16 residues. Trimming cost V 1 base and J 0 bases; bases outside gene matches: 2. Germline V gene sequence: CDR1 SGHVS, CDR2 FNYEAQ. CDR3 coding DNA: TGTGCCAGCAGCTTAGAGGGGGCCCCGAACACCGGGGAGCTGTTTTTT. Residues: CASSLEGAPNTGELFF.

This chain uses TRBV27 with TRBJ1-5; TRBD1 aligns across 7 bases. Germline values: CDR1 MNHEY, CDR2 SMNVEV (reference sequence). V was pared by 5 bases and J by 5 bases, with 6 bases of the junction left unmatched. The CDR3 totals 14 residues. The CDR3 nucleotides read TGTGCCAGCAGTCAACAGGGGATTGATCAGCCCCAGCATTTT. Translated, it gives CASSQQGIDQPQHF.

The gene calls are TRBV6-6 and TRBJ2-7; 8 bases fit TRBD2. Losses at the gene ends were 4 bases for V and 3 bases for J; bases not matched to a gene: 2. Germline V CDR1 and CDR2: MNHNY, SVGAGI (reference sequence). CDR3 length: 13 amino acids. The CDR3 spells CASSSGTSYEQYF. As DNA, the CDR3 is TGTGCCAGCAGTTCCGGGACTAGCTACGAGCAGTACTTC.

The rearrangement links TRBV4-1 to TRBJ2-2; TRBD2 matches at 7 bases. There are 17 residues in the CDR3. The ends lost 0 bases at V and 6 bases at J; junction bases unmatched: 10. CDR1 is MGHRA, CDR2 YSYEKL, per germline. The CDR3 reads CASSQEARGRAAGELFF. As DNA, the CDR3 is TGCGCCAGCAGCCAAGAAGCGAGAGGGAGGGCCGCCGGGGAGCTGTTTTTT.

The chain uses TRBV7-6 and TRBJ2-7; 10 positions agree with TRBD2. CDR1 and CDR2 from the germline V gene are SGHVS and FNYEAQ. CDR3 size: 14 residues. Trimming at V came to 1 base and at J to 6 bases, leaving 3 bases not matched to a gene. CDR3 nucleotide sequence: TGTGCCAGCAGCTTAGGGGGACTAGCGACCGAGCAGTACTTC. Translated: CASSLGGLATEQYF.

The J gene is TRBJ2-3, the V gene TRBV5-4, with D possibly being TRBD1 or TRBD2 (6 bases each). This CDR3 has 15 residues. V dropped 5 bases and J dropped 4 bases, with 17 bases sitting between them. CDR1 SGHNT and CDR2 YYREEE come from the germline V gene (reference sequence). In DNA form, the CDR3 reads TGTGCCAGCAGTCATGGAGGGGGGTGGGCAGATACGCAGTATTTT. Protein product: CASSHGGGWADTQYF.

The CDR3 sequence is CASRRYPTTGEKLFF. The CDR3 DNA follows: TGTGCCAGCAGGCGTTACCCTACGACGGGTGAAAAACTGTTTTTT. This chain links TRBV6-1 with TRBJ1-4; no firm D call. Germline V gene data show CDR1 as MNHNS and CDR2 as SASEGT. The CDR3 spans 15 residues. Trimming removed 6 bases at V and 7 bases at J, with 18 bases between.

This clone was seen a single time. V is TRBV5-5 and J is TRBJ1-4; possible D gene TRBD1, 6 bases. Deletions cut 0 bases from V and 2 bases from J, with 8 bases between. Germline V CDR1 and CDR2: SGHKS, YYEKEE (reference sequence). This CDR3 has 15 residues. The CDR3 DNA is TGTGCCAGCAGCTTGGCAAGGGGGACTAATGAAAAACTGTTTTTT. This sequence encodes CASSLARGTNEKLFF.

The rearrangement uses TRBV11-2 and TRBJ1-2; D might be TRBD1 (6 bases). The CDR3 contains 14 residues. Germline V lookup: CDR1 SGHAT, CDR2 FQNNGV. V shed 5 bases and J shed 4 bases, with 14 bases lying between them. CDR3 bases: TGTGCCAGCAGCCGGGGGCGGGGTGGCTATGGCTACACCTTC. Translated: CASSRGRGGYGYTF.

The rearrangement links TRBV15 to TRBJ2-1; D might be TRBD2 (6 bases). Germline V gene data show CDR1 as LNHNV and CDR2 as YYDKDF (reference sequence). V lost 7 bases, J lost 8 bases, and 15 bases lay in between. CDR3 length equals 13 residues. CDR3 DNA sequence: TGTGCCACCACCCCGTGGGGGGTCGATGAGCAGTTCTTC. This gives the protein CATTPWGVDEQFF.